The 10 T cell receptor beta chains given below trace back to one sample, sequenced in a study of blood T cell repertoires in COVID-19. Generated by immunoSEQ multiplex PCR, the TCRdb table keeps only in-frame clones and is missing some. The sample lists a few hundred thousand clones, 80% occurring once. Source material: peripheral blood. The receptor source for this set is a human donor in a cohort sampled during active COVID-19.

The count of this clone is one. The rearrangement joins TRBV27 to TRBJ2-7; 7 nucleotides line up with TRBD1. Trimming at V came to 3 bases and at J to 5 bases, leaving 13 bases not matched to a gene. The CDR3 length is 16 residues. The germline V gene encodes CDR1 MNHEY and CDR2 SMNVEV (reference sequence). For the CDR3, the DNA is TGTGCCAGCAGTTTTTCATCGACAGGGACGAGAAACGAGCAGTACTTC. This codes for CASSFSSTGTRNEQYF.

This sequence joins TRBV27 and TRBJ1-5, with D possibly being TRBD1 (6 bases). CDR3 length: 14 amino acids. Germline CDR1 and CDR2: MNHEY and SMNVEV (reference sequence). The V end was cut by 2 bases, the J end by 4 bases, with 9 bases between. The CDR3 spells CASSLGGLNQPQHF. The CDR3 DNA sequence: TGTGCCAGCAGTTTAGGGGGCCTTAATCAGCCCCAGCATTTT.

The V and J genes are TRBV11-3 and TRBJ2-6, with D perhaps TRBD1 (5 bases). V was trimmed by 5 bases and J by 0 bases, leaving 8 bases between them. This CDR3 region has 15 residues. CDR1 is SGHNT and CDR2 is YENEEA in the germline V gene. The CDR3 DNA sequence: TGTGCCAGCAGCCCCGACAGCTCTGGGGCCAACGTCCTGACTTTC. This encodes CASSPDSSGANVLTF.

J is TRBJ1-5 and V is TRBV21-1; TRBD1, as called in the table, went unchecked against the DNA. TRBV21-1 has pseudogene status. The CDR3 sequence is 14 residues long. In DNA, the CDR3 is TGTGCCAGCAGCAAACCGGACATCTATCAGCCCCAGCATTTT. As protein: CASSKPDIYQPQHF.

The chain recombines TRBV28 with TRBJ1-6; TRBD1 matches 8 bases. The CDR3 sequence is 15 residues long. The junction had 7 bases not matched to a gene; V was cut back by 5 bases and J by 7 bases. Germline CDR1 reads MDHEN; CDR2 reads SYDVKM. The CDR3 here is CASSARRTGNSPLHF. CDR3 in DNA: TGTGCCAGCAGTGCCCGTAGGACAGGGAATTCACCCCTCCACTTT.

The chain employs TRBV6-1 and TRBJ2-2; D might be TRBD1 (8 bases). The CDR3 covers 15 residues. V lost 2 bases and J lost 4, with 11 bases in between. Germline V CDR1 and CDR2: MNHNS, SASEGT. The CDR3 DNA reads TGTGCCAGCAGTGAAAACAGGGGGGGCACCGGGGAGCTGTTTTTT. As protein: CASSENRGGTGELFF.

This chain links TRBV24-1 with TRBJ2-2; TRBD2 matches at 15 bases. This CDR3 contains 19 residues. Unmatched junction bases numbered 8, after V lost 1 base and J lost 6 bases. Per the germline V gene, CDR1 is KGHDR and CDR2 is SFDVKD. The CDR3 nucleotides are TGTGCCACCAGTGATTTACCGGGACTAGCGGGGGGAAGGTCCGGGGAGCTGTTTTTT. Encoded protein: CATSDLPGLAGGRSGELFF.

This clone was recorded a few times. This chain links TRBV2 with TRBJ2-3; TRBD1 matches at 10 bases. The junction had 22 bases not matched to a gene; V was cut back by 7 bases and J by 0 bases. This CDR3 has 21 amino acids. The germline V gene encodes CDR1 SNHLY and CDR2 FYNNEI. CDR3 nucleotides: TGTGCCAGCACCTCCGGGGGCTGGGACAGGGGATTAGTCCAGAGCACAGATACGCAGTATTTT. Its protein is CASTSGGWDRGLVQSTDTQYF. The complete variable domain, with remaining parts taken from reference TRBV2 and TRBJ2-3, reads EPEVTQTPSHQVTQMGQEVILRCVPISNHLYFYWYRQILGQKVEFLVSFYNNEISEKSEIFDDQFSVERPDGSNFTLKIRSTKLEDSAMYFCASTSGGWDRGLVQSTDTQYFGPGTRLTVL.

Only a few counts were recorded for this clone. The chain uses TRBV11-3 and TRBJ2-3, with 8 bases fitting TRBD2. Germline CDR1 and CDR2: SGHNT and YENEEA. The CDR3 has 13 amino acids. The V gene end was trimmed by 6 bases and the J gene end by 9 bases; junction bases not matched to a gene: 8. The CDR3 DNA reads TGTGCCAGCAGGAGTTCGGGGGGGCGCACGCAGTATTTT. Translating it yields CASRSSGGRTQYF.

DNA of the CDR3: TGTGCCAGCTCACCACGGGCACAGGGAAATGAAAAACTGTTTTTT. Protein sequence: CASSPRAQGNEKLFF. J is TRBJ1-4 and V is TRBV18; weak D call: TRBD1 (6 bases). The CDR3 consists of 15 residues. From germline, CDR1 is KGHSH and CDR2 LQKENI. Trimming removed 1 base at V and 5 bases at J, with 11 bases between.